These 9 T cell receptor beta chains were sequenced from one sample in a study of technical replicates of blood from several donors. Generated by immunoSEQ multiplex PCR, the TCRdb table keeps only in-frame clones and is missing some. The table has 40,000 to 60,000 clones, around 83% seen once; the top ten hold 5.6%. Sample: PBMCs. Receptors originate from a human donor in good health. Some clones in this sample may be carry-over from other donors' samples.

The gene calls are TRBV7-2 and TRBJ1-5; D is ambiguous. The CDR3 runs to 15 residues. V lost 7 bases to trimming and J lost 6 bases, with 19 bases between them. CDR1 is SGHTA, CDR2 FQGNSA, per germline. CDR3 protein: CASTPSMEEGQPQHF. The CDR3 bases are TGTGCCAGCACCCCCTCCATGGAGGAGGGTCAGCCCCAGCATTTT. Combining the CDR3 with reference TRBV7-2 and TRBJ1-5 gives the whole variable domain GAGVSQSPSNKVTEKGKDVELRCDPISGHTALYWYRQSLGQGLEFLIYFQGNSAPDKSGLPSDRFSAERTGGSVSTLTIQRTQQEDSAVYLCASTPSMEEGQPQHFGDGTRLSIL.

V is TRBV7-2 and J is TRBJ2-7; a possible D gene is TRBD2 (6 bases). This CDR3 region has 13 residues. Trimming cost V 11 bases and J 2 bases, with 16 bases left between them. CDR1 and CDR2 (germline): SGHTA, FQGNSA. The CDR3 DNA is TGTGCCTCAATGCGGCGGGATACCTACGAGCAGTACTTC. Translating gives CASMRRDTYEQYF.

The chain recombines TRBV6-5 with TRBJ2-3; a weak D match, TRBD2 (6 bases). The CDR3 consists of 13 residues. V was clipped by 6 bases and J by 5 bases, with 12 bases between them. Germline CDR1 is MNHEY and CDR2 is SVGAGI. This CDR3 is CASSVPGEDTQYF. The CDR3 DNA is TGTGCCAGCAGCGTCCCGGGGGAAGATACGCAGTATTTT.

V usage is TRBV12-5 and J usage is TRBJ1-2, with TRBD1 as a possible D gene (6 bases). The CDR3 contains 13 residues. The germline CDR1 and CDR2 sequences are LGHNT and FRNRAP. The V gene lost 5 bases and the J gene lost 2 bases, with 9 bases spanning the gap. CDR3: CASGIGQNYGYTF. In DNA form, the CDR3 reads TGTGCTAGTGGTATAGGACAGAACTATGGCTACACCTTC.

This chain uses TRBV7-9 with TRBJ2-1; 7 nucleotides align to TRBD1. CDR3 size: 13 residues. Looked up from germline, CDR1 is SEHNR and CDR2 is FQNEAQ (reference sequence). Losses at the gene ends were 6 bases for V and 8 bases for J; bases not matched to a gene: 7. CDR3 residues: CASRLQGRDEQFF. CDR3 DNA: TGTGCCAGCAGGTTACAGGGGCGCGATGAGCAGTTCTTC.

V usage is TRBV10-3 and J usage is TRBJ2-3; the match to TRBD2 covers 10 bases. CDR3 length: 17 amino acids. Per germline, CDR1 ENHRY and CDR2 SYGVKD. Trimming removed 2 bases from V and 2 bases from J; junction bases left unmatched: 7. CDR3 bases: TGTGCCATCAGTGAGGGCATTCTAGCGGGAGTCACAGATACGCAGTATTTT. It encodes CAISEGILAGVTDTQYF.

The CDR3 DNA sequence: TGTGCCAGCTCACCCTCGGCGGACAGGGCGGAGACCCAGTACTTC. Its translation: CASSPSADRAETQYF. The chain is built from TRBV18 and TRBJ2-5, with 8 bases fitting TRBD1. Germline V lookup: CDR1 KGHSH, CDR2 LQKENI. The ends lost 3 bases at V and 5 bases at J; junction bases unmatched: 8. There are 15 residues in the CDR3.

This sequence joins TRBV6-5 and TRBJ2-5, with 9 bases lining up with TRBD2. The CDR3 is 16 amino acids. The J segment lost 9 bases and the V segment lost 0 bases, leaving 11 bases of the junction unmatched. The germline V gene has CDR1 MNHEY and CDR2 SVGAGI. Here the CDR3 DNA reads TGTGCCAGCAGTTACTCGAAGCGGGGGGCCATTATGGCCCAGTACTTC. It yields the protein CASSYSKRGAIMAQYF.

The chain carries TRBV11-3 and TRBJ1-1; TRBD1 aligns across 8 bases. CDR1 and CDR2 (germline): SGHNT, YENEEA. V shed 5 bases, J shed 5 bases, and the junction held 4 bases outside the gene matches. The CDR3 runs 13 residues. CDR3: CASSAGGETEAFF. CDR3 nucleotide sequence: TGTGCCAGCAGCGCAGGGGGCGAGACTGAAGCTTTCTTT.